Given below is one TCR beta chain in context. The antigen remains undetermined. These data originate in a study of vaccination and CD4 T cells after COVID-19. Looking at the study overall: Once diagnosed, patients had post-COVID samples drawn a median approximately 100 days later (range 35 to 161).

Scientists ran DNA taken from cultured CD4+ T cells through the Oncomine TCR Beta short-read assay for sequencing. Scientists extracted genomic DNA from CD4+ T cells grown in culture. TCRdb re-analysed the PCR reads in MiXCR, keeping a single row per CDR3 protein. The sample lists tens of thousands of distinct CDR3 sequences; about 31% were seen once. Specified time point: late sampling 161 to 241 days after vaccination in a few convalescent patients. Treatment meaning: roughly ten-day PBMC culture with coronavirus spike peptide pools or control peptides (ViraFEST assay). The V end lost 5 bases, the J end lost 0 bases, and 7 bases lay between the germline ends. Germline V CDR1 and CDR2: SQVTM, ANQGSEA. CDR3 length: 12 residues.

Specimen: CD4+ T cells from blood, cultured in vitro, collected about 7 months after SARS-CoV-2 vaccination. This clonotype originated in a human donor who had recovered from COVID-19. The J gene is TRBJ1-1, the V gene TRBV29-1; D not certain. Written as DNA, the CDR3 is TGCAGCGTTTCCAGCATGAACACTGAAGCTTTCTTT. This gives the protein CSVSSMNTEAFF.